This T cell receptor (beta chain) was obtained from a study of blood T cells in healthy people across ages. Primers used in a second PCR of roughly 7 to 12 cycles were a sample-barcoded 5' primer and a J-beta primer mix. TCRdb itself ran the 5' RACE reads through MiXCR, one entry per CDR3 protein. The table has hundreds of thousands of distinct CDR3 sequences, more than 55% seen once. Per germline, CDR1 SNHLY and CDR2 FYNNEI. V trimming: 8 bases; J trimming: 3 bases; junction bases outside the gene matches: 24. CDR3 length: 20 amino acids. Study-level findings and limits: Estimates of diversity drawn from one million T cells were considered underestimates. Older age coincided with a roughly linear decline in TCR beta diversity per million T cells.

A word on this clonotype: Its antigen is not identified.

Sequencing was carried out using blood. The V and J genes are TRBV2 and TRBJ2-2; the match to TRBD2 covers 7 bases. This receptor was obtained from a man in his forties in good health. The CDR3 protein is CASGIIDHRGGPGDTGELFF. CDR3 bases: TGTGCCAGCGGAATAATAGACCACCGGGGAGGGCCAGGAGACACCGGGGAGCTGTTTTTT.